This paragraph reports one T cell receptor (beta chain). Its target is not known. This CDR3 comprises 12 residues. TCRdb reprocessed the 5' RACE reads and reports one entry per CDR3 protein, with no DNA. Its table records about 460,000 distinct CDR3 sequences. The data are from a study of T cells expressing NK-cell markers. Study details: From sorted CD3+CD56+NKG2C+, CD3+CD56+NKG2C- and CD3+CD56-NKG2C+ T cells came the TCR beta repertoires. Eight donors were sequenced, seven testing HCMV-seropositive and one testing seronegative.

Study-wide points: Also leading the CD3+CD56-NKG2C+ fraction in a handful of donors were these clonotypes.

The chain combines TRBV12-3 or TRBV12-4 with TRBJ2-5; without DNA, the TCRdb call of TRBD1 cannot be checked. Sequencing used blood T cells: a sorted CD56 or NKG2C T cell subset, CD4+ or CD8+ T cells, or bulk PBMC T cells (not recorded which). The clonotype comes from a woman aged 45 to 65 in good health. CDR3 sequence reads: CASSPLAETQYF.